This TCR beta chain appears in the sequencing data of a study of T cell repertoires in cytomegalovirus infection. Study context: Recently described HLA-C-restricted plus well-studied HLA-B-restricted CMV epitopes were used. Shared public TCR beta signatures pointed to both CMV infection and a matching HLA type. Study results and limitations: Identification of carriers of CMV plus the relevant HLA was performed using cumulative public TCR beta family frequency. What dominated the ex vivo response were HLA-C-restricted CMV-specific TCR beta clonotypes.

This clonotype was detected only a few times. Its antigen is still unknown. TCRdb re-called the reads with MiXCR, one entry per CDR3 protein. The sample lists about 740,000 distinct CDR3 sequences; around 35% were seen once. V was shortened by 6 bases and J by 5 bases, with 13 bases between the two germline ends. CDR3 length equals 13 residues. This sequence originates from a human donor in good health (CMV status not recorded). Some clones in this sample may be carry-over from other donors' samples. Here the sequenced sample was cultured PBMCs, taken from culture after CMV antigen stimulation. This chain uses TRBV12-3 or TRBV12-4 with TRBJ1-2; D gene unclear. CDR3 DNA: TGTGCCAGCAGAAGCACGGCGACGTATGGCTACACCTTC. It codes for CASRSTATYGYTF.